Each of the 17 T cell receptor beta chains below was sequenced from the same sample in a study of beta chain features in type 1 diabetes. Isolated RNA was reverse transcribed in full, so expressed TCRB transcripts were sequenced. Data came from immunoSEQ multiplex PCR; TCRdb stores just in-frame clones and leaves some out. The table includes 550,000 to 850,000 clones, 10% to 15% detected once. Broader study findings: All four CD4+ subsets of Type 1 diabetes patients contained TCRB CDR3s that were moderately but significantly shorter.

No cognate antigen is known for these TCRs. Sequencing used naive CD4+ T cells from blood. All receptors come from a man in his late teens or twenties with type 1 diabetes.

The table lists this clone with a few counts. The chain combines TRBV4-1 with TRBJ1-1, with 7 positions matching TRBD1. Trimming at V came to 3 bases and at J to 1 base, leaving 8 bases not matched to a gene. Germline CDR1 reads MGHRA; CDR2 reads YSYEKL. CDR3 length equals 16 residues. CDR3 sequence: CASSHIYYRGNTEAFF. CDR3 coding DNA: TGCGCCAGCAGCCACATCTACTACAGGGGGAACACTGAAGCTTTCTTT.

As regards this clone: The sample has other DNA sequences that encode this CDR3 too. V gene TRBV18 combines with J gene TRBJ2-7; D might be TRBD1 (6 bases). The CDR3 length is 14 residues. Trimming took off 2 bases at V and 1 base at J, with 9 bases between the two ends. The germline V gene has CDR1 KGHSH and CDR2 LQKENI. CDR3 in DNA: TGTGCCAGCTCACCAGGGACACAATCCTACGAGCAGTACTTC. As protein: CASSPGTQSYEQYF.

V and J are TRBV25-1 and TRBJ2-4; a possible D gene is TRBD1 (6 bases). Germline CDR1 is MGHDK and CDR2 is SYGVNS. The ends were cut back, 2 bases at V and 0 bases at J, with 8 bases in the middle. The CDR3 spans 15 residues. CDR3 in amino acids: CASSEAGVAKNIQYF. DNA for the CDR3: TGTGCCAGCAGTGAAGCAGGGGTAGCCAAAAACATTCAGTACTTC.

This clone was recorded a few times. CDR3 DNA sequence: TGTGCCAGCAGCCACCCCGCGTCAGGGTGGAACACTGAAGCTTTCTTT. It is translated as CASSHPASGWNTEAFF. The rearrangement links TRBV7-9 to TRBJ1-1, with D maybe TRBD1 (5 bases). Germline V gene data show CDR1 as SEHNR and CDR2 as FQNEAQ (reference sequence). V lost 5 bases to trimming and J lost 1 base, with 17 bases between them. CDR3 length: 16 residues.

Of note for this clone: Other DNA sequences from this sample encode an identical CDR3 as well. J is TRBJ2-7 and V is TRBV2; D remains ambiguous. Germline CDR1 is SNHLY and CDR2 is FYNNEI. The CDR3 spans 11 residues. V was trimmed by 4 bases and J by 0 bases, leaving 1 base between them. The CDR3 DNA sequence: TGTGCCAGCAGTGTCTCCTACGAGCAGTACTTC. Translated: CASSVSYEQYF.

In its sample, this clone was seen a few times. CDR3 sequence (DNA): TGTGCCAGCACCCGGGGACCCGGGGTCGACAAACTGTTTTTT. Its translation: CASTRGPGVDKLFF. The V and J genes are TRBV6-5 and TRBJ1-4; D perhaps matches TRBD1 (5 bases). The CDR3 has 14 amino acids. CDR1 is MNHEY and CDR2 is SVGAGI in the germline V gene. V shed 7 bases and J shed 11 bases, with 20 bases lying between them.

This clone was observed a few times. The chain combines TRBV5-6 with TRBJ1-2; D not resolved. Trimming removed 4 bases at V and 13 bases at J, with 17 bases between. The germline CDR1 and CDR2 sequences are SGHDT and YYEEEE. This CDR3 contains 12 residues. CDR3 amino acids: CASSMVGQTVTF. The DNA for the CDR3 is TGTGCCAGCAGCATGGTAGGCCAAACAGTCACCTTC. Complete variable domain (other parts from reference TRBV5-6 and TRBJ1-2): DAGVTQSPTHLIKTRGQQVTLRCSPKSGHDTVSWYQQALGQGPQFIFQYYEEEERQRGNFPDRFSGHQFPNYSSELNVNALLLGDSALYLCASSMVGQTVTFGSGTRLTVV.

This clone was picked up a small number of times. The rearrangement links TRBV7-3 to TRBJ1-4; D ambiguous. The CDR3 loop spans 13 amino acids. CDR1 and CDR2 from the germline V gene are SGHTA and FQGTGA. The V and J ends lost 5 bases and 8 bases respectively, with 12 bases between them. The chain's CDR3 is CASSRKSGEKLFF. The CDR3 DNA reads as TGTGCCAGCAGCCGAAAGTCTGGGGAAAAACTGTTTTTT.

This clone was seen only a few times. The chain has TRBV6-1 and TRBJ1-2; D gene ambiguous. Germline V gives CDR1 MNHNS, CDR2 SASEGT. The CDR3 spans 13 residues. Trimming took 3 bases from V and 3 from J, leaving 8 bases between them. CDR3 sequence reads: CASSELQHYGYTF. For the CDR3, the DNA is TGTGCCAGCAGTGAGCTTCAGCACTATGGCTACACCTTC.

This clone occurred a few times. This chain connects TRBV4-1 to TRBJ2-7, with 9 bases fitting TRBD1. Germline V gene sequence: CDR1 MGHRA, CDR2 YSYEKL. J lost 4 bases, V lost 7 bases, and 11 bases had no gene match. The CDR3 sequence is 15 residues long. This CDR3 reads CASTKGGQGSYEQYF. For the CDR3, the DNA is TGCGCCAGCACGAAAGGAGGACAGGGGTCTTACGAGCAGTACTTC.

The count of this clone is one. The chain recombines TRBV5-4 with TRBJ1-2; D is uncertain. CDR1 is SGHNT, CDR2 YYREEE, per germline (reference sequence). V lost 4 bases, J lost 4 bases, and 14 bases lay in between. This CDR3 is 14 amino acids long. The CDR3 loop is CASSPLGDLYGYTF. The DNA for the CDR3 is TGTGCCAGCAGCCCCTTGGGAGACCTCTATGGCTACACCTTC.

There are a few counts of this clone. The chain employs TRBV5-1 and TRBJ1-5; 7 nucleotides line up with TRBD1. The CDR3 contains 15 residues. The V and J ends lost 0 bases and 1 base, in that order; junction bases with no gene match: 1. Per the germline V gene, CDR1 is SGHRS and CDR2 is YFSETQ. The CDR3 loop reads CASSLETGSNQPQHF. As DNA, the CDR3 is TGCGCCAGCAGCTTGGAGACAGGGAGCAATCAGCCCCAGCATTTT.

The CDR3 DNA is TGTGCCAGCAGTTTATCTTCAGGGGGCCCCACTGAAGCTTTCTTT. It translates to CASSLSSGGPTEAFF. This chain joins TRBV27 and TRBJ1-1; 8 bases agree with TRBD1. The length of the CDR3 is 15 residues. Trimming removed 0 bases from V and 4 bases from J; junction bases left unmatched: 4. CDR1 is MNHEY, CDR2 SMNVEV, per germline (reference sequence).

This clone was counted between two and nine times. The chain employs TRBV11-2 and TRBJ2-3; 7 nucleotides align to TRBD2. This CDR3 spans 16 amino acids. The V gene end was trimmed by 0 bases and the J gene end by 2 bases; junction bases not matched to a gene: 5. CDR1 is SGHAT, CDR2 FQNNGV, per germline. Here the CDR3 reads CASSLESGVYTDTQYF. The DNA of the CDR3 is TGTGCCAGCAGCTTAGAAAGCGGGGTGTACACAGATACGCAGTATTTT.

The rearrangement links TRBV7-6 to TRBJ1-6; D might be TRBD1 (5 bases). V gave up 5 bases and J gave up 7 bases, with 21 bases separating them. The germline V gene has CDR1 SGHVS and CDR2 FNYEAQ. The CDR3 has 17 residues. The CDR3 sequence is CASSLNGGLPGNSPLHF. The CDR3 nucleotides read TGTGCCAGCAGCCTTAACGGGGGACTACCTGGCAATTCACCCCTCCACTTT.

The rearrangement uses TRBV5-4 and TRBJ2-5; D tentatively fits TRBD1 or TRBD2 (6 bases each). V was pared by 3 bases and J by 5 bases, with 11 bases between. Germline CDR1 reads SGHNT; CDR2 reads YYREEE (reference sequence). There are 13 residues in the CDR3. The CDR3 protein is CASSSRGVETQYF. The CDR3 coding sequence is TGTGCCAGCAGCTCGAGGGGGGTGGAGACCCAGTACTTC.

In nucleotides, the CDR3 is TGTGCCAGTAGTGCCTGGACAGGGCTATTCCAAGAGACCCAGTACTTC. Translated: CASSAWTGLFQETQYF. The chain is built from TRBV19 and TRBJ2-5; TRBD1 aligns across 8 bases. The CDR3 length is 16 residues. The V gene's germline CDR1 is LNHDA and CDR2 SQIVND (reference sequence). V gave up 5 bases and J gave up 1 base; unmatched junction bases: 9.